What follows is one TCR beta chain and its context. Its antigen remains unidentified. The CDR3 has 20 residues. CDR1 and CDR2 from the germline V gene are LGHNA and YNFKEQ. The V segment lost 0 bases and the J segment 4 bases; nucleotides outside the gene matches: 15. This entry is derived from a study of cytomegalovirus exposure and HLA in healthy donors. Whole-study results and caveats: Most of the TCR beta V segments (in an earlier analysis) were productive either about 87% or about 30% of the time. It emerged from a later analysis that several of the most significant clusters appeared to be linked to common viral pathogens.

Primers: 60 Vbeta forward and 13 Jbeta reverse. The assay was immunoSEQ multiplex PCR, and TCRdb's table has in-frame clones only and misses some. Seen here are about 200,000 clones, 70% to 85% observed once, and the top ten hold roughly 0.098%. Sequencing was performed on PBMCs. The chain links TRBV4-2 to TRBJ2-1; 10 nucleotides match TRBD2. This receptor was obtained from a boy younger than 10 in good health and CMV-seronegative. The CDR3 DNA sequence: TGTGCCAGCAGCCAAGATCCGATCACGAGCGGGGGGGCACTATACAATGAGCAGTTCTTC. Translating gives CASSQDPITSGGALYNEQFF.